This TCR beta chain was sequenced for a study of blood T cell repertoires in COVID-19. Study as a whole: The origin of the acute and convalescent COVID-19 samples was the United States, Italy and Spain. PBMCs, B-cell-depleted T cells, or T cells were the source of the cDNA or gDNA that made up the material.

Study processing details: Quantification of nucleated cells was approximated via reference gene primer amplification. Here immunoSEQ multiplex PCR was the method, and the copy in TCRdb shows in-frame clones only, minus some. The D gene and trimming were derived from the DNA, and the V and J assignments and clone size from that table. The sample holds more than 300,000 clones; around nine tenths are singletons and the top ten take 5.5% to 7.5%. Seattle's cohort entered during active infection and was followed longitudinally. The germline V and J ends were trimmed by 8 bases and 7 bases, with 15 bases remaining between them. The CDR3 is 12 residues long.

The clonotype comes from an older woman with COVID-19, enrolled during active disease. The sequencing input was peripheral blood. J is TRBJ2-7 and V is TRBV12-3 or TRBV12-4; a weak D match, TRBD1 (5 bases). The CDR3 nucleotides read TGTGCCAGCCAGGGCTCGCAAGGTGAGCAGTACTTC. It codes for CASQGSQGEQYF.